The present entry profiles one T cell receptor (beta chain) with its context. Its antigen is undetermined. This sample is drawn from a study of T-cell memory formation after mild COVID-19. Study-wide results and limits: Whether second-wave clones peaking at day 37 were SARS-CoV-2 specific went unconfirmed. Prior to infection, memory already included some responding clones, suggesting cross-reactive memory joined. Whereas later expanders leaned CD4+, clones contracting day 15 to 85 showed a balanced CD4/CD8 makeup. Shrinking CD4+ clones resided mostly in CM and EM, and CD8+ ones in EMRA.

Trimming cost V 6 bases and J 6 bases, with 15 bases left between them. CDR3 length: 13 amino acids. Germline-derived CDR1 and CDR2 are MNHNY and SVGAGI (reference sequence). Each CDR3 protein is one row after TCRdb ran MiXCR on the 5' RACE reads. The sample lists 530,000 or so distinct CDR3 sequences, 15% to 20% occurring once. Material: PBMCs or a T cell subset sorted from them (not recorded which). This chain connects TRBV6-6 to TRBJ2-7, with a weak D call TRBD2 (6 bases). This receptor was taken from an adult woman who had mild COVID-19 (a few samples of this study predate the infection). Cell type and time point are not known. The CDR3 reads CASRTGPEGEQYF. In DNA, the CDR3 is TGTGCCAGCAGAACGGGACCGGAGGGCGAGCAGTACTTC.